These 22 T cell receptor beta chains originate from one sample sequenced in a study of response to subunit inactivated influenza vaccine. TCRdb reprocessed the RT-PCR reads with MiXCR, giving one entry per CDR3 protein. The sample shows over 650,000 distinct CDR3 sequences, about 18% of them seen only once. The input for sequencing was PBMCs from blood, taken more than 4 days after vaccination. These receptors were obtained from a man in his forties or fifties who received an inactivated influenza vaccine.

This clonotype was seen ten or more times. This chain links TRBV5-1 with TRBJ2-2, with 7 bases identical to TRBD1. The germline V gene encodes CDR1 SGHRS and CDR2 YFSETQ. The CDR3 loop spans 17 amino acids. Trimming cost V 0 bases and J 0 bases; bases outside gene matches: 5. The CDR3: CASSLEGATANTGELFF. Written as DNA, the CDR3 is TGCGCCAGCAGCTTGGAGGGGGCTACCGCGAACACCGGGGAGCTGTTTTTT.

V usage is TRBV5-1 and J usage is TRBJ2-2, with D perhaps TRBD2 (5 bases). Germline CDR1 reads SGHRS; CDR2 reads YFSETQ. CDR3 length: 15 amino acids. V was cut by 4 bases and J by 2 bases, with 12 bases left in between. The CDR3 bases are TGCGCCAGCAGCCCTGTGACTACTAACACCGGGGAGCTGTTTTTT. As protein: CASSPVTTNTGELFF.

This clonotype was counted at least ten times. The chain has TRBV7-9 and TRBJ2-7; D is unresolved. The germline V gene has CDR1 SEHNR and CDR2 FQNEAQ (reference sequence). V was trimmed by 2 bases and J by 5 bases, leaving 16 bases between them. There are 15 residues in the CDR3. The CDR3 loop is CASSLSSTGKDEQYF. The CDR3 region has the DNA TGTGCCAGCAGCTTAAGCTCCACCGGAAAGGACGAGCAGTACTTC.

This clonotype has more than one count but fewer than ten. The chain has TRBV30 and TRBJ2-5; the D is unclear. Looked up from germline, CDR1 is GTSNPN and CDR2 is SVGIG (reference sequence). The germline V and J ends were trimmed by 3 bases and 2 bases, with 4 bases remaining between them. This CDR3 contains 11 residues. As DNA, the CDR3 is TGTGCCTGGAGCCAACAAGAGACCCAGTACTTC. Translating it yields CAWSQQETQYF.

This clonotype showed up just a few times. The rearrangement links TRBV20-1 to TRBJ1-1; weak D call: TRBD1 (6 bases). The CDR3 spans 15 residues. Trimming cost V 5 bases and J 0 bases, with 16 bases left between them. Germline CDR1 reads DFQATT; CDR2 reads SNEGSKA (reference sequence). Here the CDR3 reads CSAGRETGMNTEAFF. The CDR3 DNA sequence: TGCAGTGCTGGCAGGGAGACAGGAATGAACACTGAAGCTTTCTTT.

The CDR3 coding sequence is TGCAGCGTTAGACAGGGGTACACCTACGAGCAGTACTTC. Amino acid sequence: CSVRQGYTYEQYF. The V call is TRBV29-1, the J call TRBJ2-7; 8 nucleotides agree with TRBD1. CDR1 and CDR2 from the germline V gene are SQVTM and ANQGSEA. The trim removed 5 bases at V and 2 bases at J, leaving 5 bases unmatched. CDR3 size: 13 residues.

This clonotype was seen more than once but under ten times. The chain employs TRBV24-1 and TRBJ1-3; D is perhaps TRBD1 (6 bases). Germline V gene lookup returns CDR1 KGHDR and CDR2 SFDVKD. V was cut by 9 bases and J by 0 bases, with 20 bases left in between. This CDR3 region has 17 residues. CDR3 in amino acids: CATEPPYDRYSGNTIYF. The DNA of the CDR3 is TGTGCCACCGAACCCCCATATGACAGGTACTCTGGAAACACCATATATTTT.

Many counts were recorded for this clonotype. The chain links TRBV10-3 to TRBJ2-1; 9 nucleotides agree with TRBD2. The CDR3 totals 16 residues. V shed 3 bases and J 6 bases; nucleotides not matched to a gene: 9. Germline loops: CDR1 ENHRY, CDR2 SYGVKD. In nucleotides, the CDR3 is TGTGCCATCAGTGAAGGTTGGAGCGGGAGGAGCAATGAGCAGTTCTTC. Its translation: CAISEGWSGRSNEQFF.

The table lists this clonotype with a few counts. The CDR3 here is CASSPNVQGLSGELFF. DNA for the CDR3: TGTGCCAGCAGCCCTAACGTACAGGGGTTAAGCGGGGAGCTGTTTTTT. The chain uses TRBV7-2 and TRBJ2-2; TRBD1 aligns across 7 bases. Unmatched junction bases numbered 13, after V lost 5 bases and J lost 7 bases. This CDR3 region has 16 residues. Germline CDR1 is SGHTA and CDR2 is FQGNSA.

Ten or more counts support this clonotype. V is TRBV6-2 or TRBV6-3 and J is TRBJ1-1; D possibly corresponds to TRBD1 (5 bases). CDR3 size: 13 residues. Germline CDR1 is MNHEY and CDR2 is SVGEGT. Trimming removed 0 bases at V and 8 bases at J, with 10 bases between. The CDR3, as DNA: TGTGCCAGCAGTTACTCAGAACAGGCGGAAGCTTTCTTT. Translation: CASSYSEQAEAFF.

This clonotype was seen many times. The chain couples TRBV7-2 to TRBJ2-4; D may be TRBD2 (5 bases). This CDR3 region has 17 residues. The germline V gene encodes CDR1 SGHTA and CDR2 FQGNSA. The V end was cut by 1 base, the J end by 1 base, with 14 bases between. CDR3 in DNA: TGTGCCAGCAGCTTAGGGACTCTCTCTTGGGCCAAAAACATTCAGTACTTC. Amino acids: CASSLGTLSWAKNIQYF.

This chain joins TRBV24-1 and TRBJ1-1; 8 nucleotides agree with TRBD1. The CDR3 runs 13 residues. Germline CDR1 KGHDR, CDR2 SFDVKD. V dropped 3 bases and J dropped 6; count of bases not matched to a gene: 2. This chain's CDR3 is CATSDTRGPEAFF. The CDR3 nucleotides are TGTGCCACCAGTGATACCAGGGGGCCTGAAGCTTTCTTT.

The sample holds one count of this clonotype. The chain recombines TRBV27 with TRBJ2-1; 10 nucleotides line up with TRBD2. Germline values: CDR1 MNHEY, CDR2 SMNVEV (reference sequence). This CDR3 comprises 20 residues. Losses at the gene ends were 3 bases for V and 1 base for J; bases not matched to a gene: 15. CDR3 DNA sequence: TGTGCCAGCAGTTTGATGGCTAGCGGGAGTTTAGTGGGTTCCTACAATGAGCAGTTCTTC. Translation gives CASSLMASGSLVGSYNEQFF.

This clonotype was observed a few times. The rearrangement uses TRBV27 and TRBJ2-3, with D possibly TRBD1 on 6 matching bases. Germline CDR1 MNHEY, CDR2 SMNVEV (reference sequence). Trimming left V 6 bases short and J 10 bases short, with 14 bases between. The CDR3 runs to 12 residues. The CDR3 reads CASSIGQSAQYF. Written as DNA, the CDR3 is TGTGCCAGCAGCATCGGACAGTCGGCGCAGTATTTT.

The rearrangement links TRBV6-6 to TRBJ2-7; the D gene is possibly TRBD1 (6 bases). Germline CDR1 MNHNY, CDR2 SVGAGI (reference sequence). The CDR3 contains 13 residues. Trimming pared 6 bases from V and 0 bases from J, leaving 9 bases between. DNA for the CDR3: TGTGCCAGCAGACCGGACAGCTCCTACGAGCAGTACTTC. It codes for CASRPDSSYEQYF.

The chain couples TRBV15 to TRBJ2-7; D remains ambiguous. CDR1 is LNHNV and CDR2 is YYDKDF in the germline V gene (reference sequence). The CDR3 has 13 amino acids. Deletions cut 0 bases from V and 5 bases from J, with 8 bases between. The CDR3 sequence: CATSRDRANEQYF. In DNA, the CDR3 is TGTGCCACCAGCAGAGATAGGGCTAACGAGCAGTACTTC.

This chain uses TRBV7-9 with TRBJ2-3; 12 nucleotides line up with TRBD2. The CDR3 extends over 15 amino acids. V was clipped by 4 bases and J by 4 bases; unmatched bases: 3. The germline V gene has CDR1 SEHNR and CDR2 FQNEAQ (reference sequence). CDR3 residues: CASSSTSGRPDTQYF. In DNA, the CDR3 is TGTGCCAGCAGCTCGACTAGCGGGAGACCAGATACGCAGTATTTT.

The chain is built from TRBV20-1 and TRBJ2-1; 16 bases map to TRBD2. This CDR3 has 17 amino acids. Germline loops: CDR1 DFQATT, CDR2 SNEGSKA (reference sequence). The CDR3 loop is CSAPGTSGRASLNEQFF. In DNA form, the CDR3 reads TGCAGCGCTCCTGGGACTAGCGGGAGGGCCAGTCTCAATGAGCAGTTCTTC.

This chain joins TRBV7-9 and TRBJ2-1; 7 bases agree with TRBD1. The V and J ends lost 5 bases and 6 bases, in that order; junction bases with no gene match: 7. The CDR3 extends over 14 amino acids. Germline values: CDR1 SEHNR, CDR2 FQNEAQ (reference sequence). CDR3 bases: TGTGCCAGCAGCGACCCGGGACAGACCAATGAGCAGTTCTTC. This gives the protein CASSDPGQTNEQFF.

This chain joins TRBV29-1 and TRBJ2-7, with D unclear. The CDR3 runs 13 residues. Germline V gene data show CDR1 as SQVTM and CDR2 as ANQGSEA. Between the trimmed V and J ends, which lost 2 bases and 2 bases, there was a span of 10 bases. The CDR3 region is CSVEPAYTYEQYF. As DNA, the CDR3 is TGCAGCGTTGAACCAGCCTACACCTACGAGCAGTACTTC.

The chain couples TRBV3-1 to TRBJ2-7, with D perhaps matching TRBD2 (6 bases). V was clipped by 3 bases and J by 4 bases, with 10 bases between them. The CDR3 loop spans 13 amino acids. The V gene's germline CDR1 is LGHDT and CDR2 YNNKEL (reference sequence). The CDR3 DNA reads TGTGCCAGCAGCCAGGAAAGCGGGTACGAGCAGTACTTC. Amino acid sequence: CASSQESGYEQYF.

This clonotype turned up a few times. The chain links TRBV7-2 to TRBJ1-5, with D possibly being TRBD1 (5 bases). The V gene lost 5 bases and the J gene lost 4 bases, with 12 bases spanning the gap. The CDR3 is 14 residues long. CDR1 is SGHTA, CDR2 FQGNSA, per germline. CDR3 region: CASSNRGGNQPQHF. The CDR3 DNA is TGTGCCAGCAGCAACCGGGGCGGGAATCAGCCCCAGCATTTT.